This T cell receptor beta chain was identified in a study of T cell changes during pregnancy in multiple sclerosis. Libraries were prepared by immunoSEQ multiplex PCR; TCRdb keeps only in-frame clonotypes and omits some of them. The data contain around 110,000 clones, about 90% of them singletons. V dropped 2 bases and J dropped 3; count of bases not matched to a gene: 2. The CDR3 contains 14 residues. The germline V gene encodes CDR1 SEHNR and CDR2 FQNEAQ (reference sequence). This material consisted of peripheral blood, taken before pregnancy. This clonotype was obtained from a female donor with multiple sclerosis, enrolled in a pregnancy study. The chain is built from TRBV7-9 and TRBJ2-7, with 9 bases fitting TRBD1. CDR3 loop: CASSLRGQGYEQYF. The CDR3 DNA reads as TGTGCCAGCAGCTTAAGGGGACAGGGCTACGAGCAGTACTTC. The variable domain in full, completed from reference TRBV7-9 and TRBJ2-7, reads DTGVSQNPRHKITKRGQNVTFRCDPISEHNRLYWYRQTLGQGPEFLTYFQNEAQLEKSRLLSDRFSAERPKGSFSTLEIQRTEQGDSAMYLCASSLRGQGYEQYFGPGTRLTVT.